What follows are 30 T cell receptor beta chains derived from one specimen sequenced in a study of technical replicates of blood from a handful of donors. Data came from immunoSEQ multiplex PCR; TCRdb stores just in-frame clones and leaves some out. In the table there are tens of thousands of clones, roughly 92% of which are singletons. The sequenced sample was T cells isolated from PBMCs. The source is a human donor in good health.

The chain carries TRBV19 and TRBJ1-1; D call uncertain. CDR1 is LNHDA, CDR2 SQIVND, per germline (reference sequence). V lost 2 bases, J lost 7 bases, and 11 bases lay in between. CDR3 size: 13 residues. The CDR3 sequence: CASSISGTDEAFF. CDR3 in DNA: TGTGCCAGTAGTATAAGCGGTACGGATGAAGCTTTCTTT.

V and J are TRBV4-1 and TRBJ2-4; tentatively, D is TRBD2 (5 bases). In germline, CDR1 is MGHRA, CDR2 YSYEKL. The CDR3 has 13 residues. Between the trimmed V and J ends, which lost 8 bases and 0 bases, there was a span of 8 bases. CDR3 in DNA: TGCGCCAGCCCCGGGGAAGCCAAAAACATTCAGTACTTC. Translated, it gives CASPGEAKNIQYF.

This sequence joins TRBV6-1 and TRBJ2-2, with D perhaps TRBD1 (6 bases). The V gene lost 4 bases and the J gene lost 7 bases, with 10 bases spanning the gap. The germline V gene has CDR1 MNHNS and CDR2 SASEGT. This CDR3 spans 13 amino acids. The CDR3 here is CASSAQGGGELFF. The CDR3, as DNA: TGTGCCAGCAGTGCACAGGGTGGCGGGGAGCTGTTTTTT.

CDR3 sequence reads: CASSGELGLQETQYF. The CDR3 coding sequence is TGCGCCAGCAGCGGTGAATTGGGGCTCCAAGAGACCCAGTACTTC. This chain connects TRBV5-1 to TRBJ2-5; perhaps TRBD1 as D (5 bases). The CDR3 loop spans 15 amino acids. The germline CDR1 and CDR2 sequences are SGHRS and YFSETQ. Trimming took 4 bases from V and 1 from J, leaving 14 bases between them.

This clone was recorded only once. The chain uses TRBV30 and TRBJ2-7, with D maybe TRBD2 (6 bases). CDR1 and CDR2 (germline): GTSNPN, SVGIG (reference sequence). V gave up 4 bases and J gave up 6 bases, with 16 bases separating them. This CDR3 is built from 13 residues. The CDR3 protein is CAWMVGLTTEQYF. The CDR3 DNA is TGTGCCTGGATGGTGGGACTGACCACCGAGCAGTACTTC.

The rearrangement joins TRBV13 to TRBJ2-3, with 7 bases matching TRBD1. V trimming: 6 bases; J trimming: 3 bases; junction bases outside the gene matches: 6. The germline V gene has CDR1 PRHDT and CDR2 FYEKMQ (reference sequence). This CDR3 has 14 residues. CDR3 amino acids: CASSGQGVTDTQYF. Here the CDR3 DNA reads TGTGCCAGCAGTGGCCAGGGGGTAACAGATACGCAGTATTTT.

The V and J genes are TRBV2 and TRBJ2-5; D may be TRBD2 (5 bases). Germline CDR1 SNHLY, CDR2 FYNNEI. V lost 8 bases to trimming and J lost 3 bases, with 25 bases between them. The CDR3 has 17 amino acids. The CDR3 DNA follows: TGTGCCAGCGGGTTGTCCCATAGGCGGGTCTATAAAGAGACCCAGTACTTC. Translating it yields CASGLSHRRVYKETQYF.

The rearrangement links TRBV5-1 to TRBJ1-1, with D perhaps matching TRBD1 (6 bases). This CDR3 comprises 15 residues. CDR1 and CDR2 (germline): SGHRS, YFSETQ. Between the trimmed V and J ends, which lost 4 bases and 6 bases, there was a span of 19 bases. The CDR3 sequence is CASSPRGGGLPEAFF. The CDR3 coding sequence is TGCGCCAGCAGCCCTAGAGGGGGGGGGTTACCTGAAGCTTTCTTT.

CDR3 in DNA: TGTGCCAGCAGCTCCCAAGACTTAGACAGGGAAGGTGACACCGGGGAGCTGTTTTTT. Protein: CASSSQDLDREGDTGELFF. The chain joins TRBV7-6 to TRBJ2-2; the match to TRBD1 covers 7 bases. Unmatched junction bases numbered 17, after V lost 4 bases and J lost 3 bases. The CDR3 has 19 amino acids. The germline CDR1 and CDR2 sequences are SGHVS and FNYEAQ.

The J gene is TRBJ2-7, the V gene TRBV27, with TRBD2 matching over 8 bases. The CDR3 is 13 amino acids. Germline CDR1 and CDR2: MNHEY and SMNVEV (reference sequence). The CDR3 sequence: CASSSGYMYEQYF. The CDR3 DNA reads TGTGCTAGCTCTAGCGGGTATATGTACGAGCAGTACTTC.

The genes are TRBV5-5 and TRBJ2-7; maybe TRBD1 (6 bases). The V gene's germline CDR1 is SGHKS and CDR2 YYEKEE (reference sequence). This CDR3 has 15 amino acids. Between the trimmed V and J ends, which lost 1 base and 1 base, there was a span of 12 bases. The DNA for the CDR3 is TGTGCCAGCAGCTTGAAGGGGGTGGGGTCCTACGAGCAGTACTTC. It translates to CASSLKGVGSYEQYF.

A remark on this clone: One junction end does not reproduce the germline sequence, and a read error may be involved. The chain carries TRBV7-3 and TRBJ2-1; 11 bases line up with TRBD2. Germline CDR1 SGHTA, CDR2 FQGTGA. There are 15 residues in the CDR3. The CDR3 spells CASSLTSGGYNEQFF. In DNA form, the CDR3 reads TGTGCCAGCAGCCTAACTAGCGGGGGTTACAATGAGCAGTTCTTC.

The V gene is TRBV9, the J gene TRBJ1-2, with TRBD1 matching over 7 bases. Germline CDR1 and CDR2: SGDLS and YYNGEE. J was trimmed by 4 bases and V by 3 bases; bases with no gene match: 6. The CDR3 sequence is 14 residues long. CDR3 amino acids: CASSGGQLSYGYTF. In DNA form, the CDR3 reads TGTGCCAGCAGCGGGGGACAGCTCTCCTATGGCTACACCTTC.

The V call is TRBV12-5, the J call TRBJ1-2, with TRBD1 matching 11 bases. This CDR3 has 15 residues. V gave up 1 base and J gave up 5 bases; unmatched junction bases: 3. CDR1 and CDR2 (germline): LGHNT, FRNRAP. Written as DNA, the CDR3 is TGTGCTAGTGGTTTGGCTGGGACAGGGGGTTATGGCTACACCTTC. Residues: CASGLAGTGGYGYTF.

The CDR3, as DNA: TGTGCCAGCGGAGAGCAAGAGACCCAGTACTTC. This sequence encodes CASGEQETQYF. J is TRBJ2-5 and V is TRBV2; D not resolved. The CDR3 totals 11 residues. Germline CDR1 reads SNHLY; CDR2 reads FYNNEI. V shed 8 bases and J shed 2 bases, with 6 bases lying between them.

V and J are TRBV10-3 and TRBJ2-6, with D possibly matching TRBD1 (6 bases). Between the trimmed V and J ends, which lost 2 bases and 2 bases, there was a span of 13 bases. The germline CDR1 and CDR2 sequences are ENHRY and SYGVKD. The CDR3 is 17 amino acids. The DNA for the CDR3 is TGTGCCATCAGTGAGAGGCAGGGGTTAGCTGGGGCCAACGTCCTGACTTTC. The encoded protein is CAISERQGLAGANVLTF.

This clone came up a few times. V gene TRBV5-1 combines with J gene TRBJ2-2; a possible D gene is TRBD2 (6 bases). Trimming shortened V by 4 bases and J by 2 bases, and 9 bases separated the two germline ends. Per the germline V gene, CDR1 is SGHRS and CDR2 is YFSETQ. The CDR3 runs to 14 residues. CDR3 amino acids: CASSPGGNTGELFF. The CDR3 DNA reads TGCGCCAGCAGCCCCGGGGGTAACACCGGGGAGCTGTTTTTT. Supplemented by reference TRBV5-1 and TRBJ2-2, the full variable domain reads KAGVTQTPRYLIKTRGQQVTLSCSPISGHRSVSWYQQTPGQGLQFLFEYFSETQRNKGNFPGRFSGRQFSNSRSEMNVSTLELGDSALYLCASSPGGNTGELFFGEGSRLTVL.

J is TRBJ1-1 and V is TRBV2, with TRBD1 identical over 7 bases. The germline CDR1 and CDR2 sequences are SNHLY and FYNNEI. CDR3 length: 18 residues. The junction had 21 bases not matched to a gene; V was cut back by 11 bases and J by 0 bases. The CDR3 sequence: CASIKPSQGGQLNTEAFF. DNA for the CDR3: TGTGCCTCCATCAAGCCTTCCCAGGGGGGACAGCTGAACACTGAAGCTTTCTTT. Using reference TRBV2 and TRBJ1-1 for the parts outside the CDR3, the full variable domain is EPEVTQTPSHQVTQMGQEVILRCVPISNHLYFYWYRQILGQKVEFLVSFYNNEISEKSEIFDDQFSVERPDGSNFTLKIRSTKLEDSAMYFCASIKPSQGGQLNTEAFFGQGTRLTVV.

This chain connects TRBV10-1 to TRBJ2-7; the D gene is possibly TRBD1 (6 bases). Germline CDR1 reads WNHNN; CDR2 reads SYGVQD (reference sequence). CDR3 length: 17 amino acids. Trimming removed 0 bases from V and 1 base from J, with 16 bases in between. DNA of the CDR3: TGCGCCAGCAGTGAGTCTCCAGGGACACGTCCTTCCTACGAGCAGTACTTC. Translated, it gives CASSESPGTRPSYEQYF.

V and J are TRBV4-2 and TRBJ1-2, with TRBD1 matching over 7 bases. The junction had 21 bases not matched to a gene; V was cut back by 0 bases and J by 8 bases. This CDR3 is 19 amino acids long. Germline-derived CDR1 and CDR2 are LGHNA and YNFKEQ. The DNA for the CDR3 is TGTGCCAGCAGCCAAGATCCAGAGGGGGGAGAGGGGGCTTTTGGGGGCTACACCTTC. Translation gives CASSQDPEGGEGAFGGYTF.

V usage is TRBV4-1 and J usage is TRBJ2-3, with 8 bases matching TRBD2. CDR3 length: 14 amino acids. Germline trimming cut 0 bases from V and 4 bases from J; bases unmatched to any gene: 0. CDR1 and CDR2 from the germline V gene are MGHRA and YSYEKL. Written as DNA, the CDR3 is TGCGCCAGCAGCCAAGAACTAGCGGCAGATACGCAGTATTTT. It encodes CASSQELAADTQYF.

This rearrangement joins TRBV27 to TRBJ2-7; a weak D match, TRBD1 (6 bases). V lost 0 bases and J 1 base, leaving 10 bases between the germline ends. The germline CDR1 and CDR2 sequences are MNHEY and SMNVEV (reference sequence). There are 15 residues in the CDR3. This chain's CDR3 is CASSLSIGTSYEQYF. The CDR3 region has the DNA TGTGCCAGCAGTTTATCTATAGGGACATCCTACGAGCAGTACTTC.

The genes are TRBV10-3 and TRBJ2-1; D is possibly TRBD2 (6 bases). Trimming took 6 bases from V and 9 from J, leaving 18 bases between them. Per the germline V gene, CDR1 is ENHRY and CDR2 is SYGVKD. The CDR3 consists of 14 residues. CDR3 sequence (DNA): TGTGCCATCAGCTCGCCGGGAGTTCCCGGTGAGCAGTTCTTC. Protein sequence: CAISSPGVPGEQFF.

V is TRBV5-4 and J is TRBJ2-3; no clear D gene. The CDR3 runs 15 residues. V was clipped by 0 bases and J by 1 base, with 9 bases between them. Germline-derived CDR1 and CDR2 are SGHNT and YYREEE (reference sequence). The CDR3, as DNA: TGTGCCAGCAGCTTGGGGGCGCCGGGCACAGATACGCAGTATTTT. Protein sequence: CASSLGAPGTDTQYF.

CDR3 sequence: CASSHRKQGYEQYF. The CDR3 coding sequence is TGCGCCAGCAGCCACCGAAAACAGGGTTACGAGCAGTACTTC. The J gene is TRBJ2-7, the V gene TRBV4-1; TRBD1 is a possible D gene (6 bases). The CDR3 covers 14 residues. Germline loops: CDR1 MGHRA, CDR2 YSYEKL. The V end was cut by 3 bases, the J end by 4 bases, with 13 bases between.

This clone has just one count. The V and J genes are TRBV5-6 and TRBJ1-4; D unclear. The germline CDR1 and CDR2 sequences are SGHDT and YYEEEE. CDR3 length equals 13 residues. Trimming removed 0 bases at V and 8 bases at J, with 8 bases between. The CDR3 bases are TGTGCCAGCAGCTTGGAGGCGCGGGAAAAACTGTTTTTT. It encodes CASSLEAREKLFF.

The rearrangement links TRBV11-2 to TRBJ2-2; TRBD1 might be the D (5 bases). This CDR3 has 16 residues. Germline CDR1 and CDR2: SGHAT and FQNNGV. Deletions cut 3 bases from V and 2 bases from J, with 13 bases between. The CDR3 here is CASSFKDTANTGELFF. The CDR3 nucleotides are TGTGCCAGCAGCTTTAAGGACACCGCAAACACCGGGGAGCTGTTTTTT.

This chain uses TRBV5-6 with TRBJ2-1; D unresolved. CDR1 and CDR2 (germline): SGHDT, YYEEEE. This CDR3 has 13 amino acids. The germline V and J ends were trimmed by 2 bases and 8 bases, with 11 bases remaining between them. The chain's CDR3 is CASSFVLWHEQFF. Here the CDR3 DNA reads TGTGCCAGCAGCTTTGTACTATGGCATGAGCAGTTCTTC.

This rearrangement joins TRBV10-1 to TRBJ1-1; tentative D call: TRBD1 (6 bases). The germline V and J ends were trimmed by 5 bases and 6 bases, with 10 bases remaining between them. CDR1 is WNHNN, CDR2 SYGVQD, per germline (reference sequence). This CDR3 is built from 12 residues. The CDR3 reads CASSSQGAEAFF. The CDR3 DNA is TGCGCCAGCAGTTCACAGGGAGCTGAAGCTTTCTTT.

The chain couples TRBV27 to TRBJ2-7, with a possible D match to TRBD1 (6 bases). CDR1 and CDR2 from the germline V gene are MNHEY and SMNVEV (reference sequence). Trimming pared 5 bases from V and 4 bases from J, leaving 15 bases between. The CDR3 runs 14 residues. The CDR3 loop reads CASSLHRAAYEQYF. CDR3 DNA sequence: TGTGCCAGCAGTCTACACAGGGCGGCTTACGAGCAGTACTTC.